This T cell receptor (beta chain) emerged from a study of blood T cell repertoires in COVID-19. About the research overall: Acute and convalescent COVID-19 samples came from the United States, Italy and Spain.

Trimming left V 1 base short and J 0 bases short, with 16 bases between. The CDR3 covers 17 residues. Germline V gene lookup returns CDR1 SGHTA and CDR2 FQGNSA. This clone is a singleton in its sample. Assay: immunoSEQ multiplex PCR; the TCRdb copy retains only in-frame clones and omits some. Of just under 150,000 clones listed, roughly 89% are singletons. The specimen was peripheral blood. The chain is built from TRBV7-2 and TRBJ2-7; the D gene is possibly TRBD1 (6 bases). This sequence was found in a woman in her forties or fifties with active or convalescent COVID-19. The CDR3 sequence: CASSLGVIGDNSYEQYF. The DNA of the CDR3 is TGTGCCAGCAGCTTAGGGGTTATAGGGGACAACTCCTACGAGCAGTACTTC.